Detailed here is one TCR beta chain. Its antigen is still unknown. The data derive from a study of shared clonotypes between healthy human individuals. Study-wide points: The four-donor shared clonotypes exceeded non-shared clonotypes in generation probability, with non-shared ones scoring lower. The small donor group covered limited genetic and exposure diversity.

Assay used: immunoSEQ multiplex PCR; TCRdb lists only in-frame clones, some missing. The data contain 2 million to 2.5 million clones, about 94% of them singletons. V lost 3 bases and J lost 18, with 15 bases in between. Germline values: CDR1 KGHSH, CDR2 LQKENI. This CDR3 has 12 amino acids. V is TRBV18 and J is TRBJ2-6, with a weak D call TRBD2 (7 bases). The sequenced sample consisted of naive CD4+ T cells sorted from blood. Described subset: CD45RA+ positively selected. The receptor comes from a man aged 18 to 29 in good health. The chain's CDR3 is CASSPLGGLQTF. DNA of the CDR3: TGTGCCAGCTCACCCCTCGGGGGGCTCCAGACTTTC. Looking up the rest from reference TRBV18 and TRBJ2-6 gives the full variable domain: NAGVMQNPRHLVRRRGQEARLRCSPMKGHSHVYWYRQLPEEGLKFMVYLQKENIIDESGMPKERFSAEFPKEGPSILRIQQVVRGDSAAYFCASSPLGGLQTFGAGSRLTVL.